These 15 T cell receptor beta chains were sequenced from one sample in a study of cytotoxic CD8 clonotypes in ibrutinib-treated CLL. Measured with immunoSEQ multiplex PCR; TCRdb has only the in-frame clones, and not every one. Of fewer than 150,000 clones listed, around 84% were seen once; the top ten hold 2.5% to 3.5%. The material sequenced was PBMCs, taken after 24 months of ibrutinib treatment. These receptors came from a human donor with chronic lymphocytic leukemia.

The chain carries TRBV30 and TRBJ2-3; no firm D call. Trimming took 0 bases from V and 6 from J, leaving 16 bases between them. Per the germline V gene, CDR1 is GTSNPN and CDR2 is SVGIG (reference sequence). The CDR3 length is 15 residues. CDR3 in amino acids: CAWSVLASLRDTQYF. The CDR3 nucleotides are TGTGCCTGGAGTGTACTTGCCTCATTGAGGGATACGCAGTATTTT.

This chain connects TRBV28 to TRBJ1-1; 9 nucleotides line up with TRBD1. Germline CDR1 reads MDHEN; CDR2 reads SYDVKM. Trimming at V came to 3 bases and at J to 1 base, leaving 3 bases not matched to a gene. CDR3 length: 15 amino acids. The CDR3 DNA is TGTGCCAGCAGTTTCACAGGGGGCGAGAACACTGAAGCTTTCTTT. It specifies CASSFTGGENTEAFF.

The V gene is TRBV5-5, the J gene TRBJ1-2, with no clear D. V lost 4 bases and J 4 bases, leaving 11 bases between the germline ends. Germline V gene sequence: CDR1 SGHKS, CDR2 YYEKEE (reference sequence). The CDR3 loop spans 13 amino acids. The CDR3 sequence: CASSQPDGYGYTF. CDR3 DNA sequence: TGTGCCAGCAGCCAACCGGACGGCTATGGCTACACCTTC. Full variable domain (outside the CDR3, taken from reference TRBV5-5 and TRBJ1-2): DAGVTQSPTHLIKTRGQQVTLRCSPISGHKSVSWYQQVLGQGPQFIFQYYEKEERGRGNFPDRFSARQFPNYSSELNVNALLLGDSALYLCASSQPDGYGYTFGSGTRLTVV.

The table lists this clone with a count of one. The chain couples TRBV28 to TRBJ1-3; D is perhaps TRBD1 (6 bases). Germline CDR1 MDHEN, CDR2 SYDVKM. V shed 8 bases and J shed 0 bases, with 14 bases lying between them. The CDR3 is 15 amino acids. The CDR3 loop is CASDATGLSGNTIYF. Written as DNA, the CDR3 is TGTGCCAGCGACGCGACAGGCCTCTCTGGAAACACCATATATTTT.

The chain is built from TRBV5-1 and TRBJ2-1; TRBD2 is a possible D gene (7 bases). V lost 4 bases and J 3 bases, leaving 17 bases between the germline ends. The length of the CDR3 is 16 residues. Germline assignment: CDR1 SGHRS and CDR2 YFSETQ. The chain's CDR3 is CASSQDPGGLYNEQFF. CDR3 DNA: TGCGCCAGCAGCCAAGACCCGGGGGGCCTCTACAATGAGCAGTTCTTC.

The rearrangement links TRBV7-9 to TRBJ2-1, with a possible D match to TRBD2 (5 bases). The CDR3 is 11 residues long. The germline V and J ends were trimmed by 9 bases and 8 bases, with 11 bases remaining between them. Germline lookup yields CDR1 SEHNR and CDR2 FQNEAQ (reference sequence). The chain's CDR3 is CASSKEDEQFF. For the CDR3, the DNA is TGTGCCAGTTCCAAGGAGGATGAGCAGTTCTTC.

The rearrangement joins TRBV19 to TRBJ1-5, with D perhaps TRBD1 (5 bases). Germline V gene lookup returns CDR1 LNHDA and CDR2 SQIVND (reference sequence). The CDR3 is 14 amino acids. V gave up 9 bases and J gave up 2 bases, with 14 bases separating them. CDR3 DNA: TGTGCCAGCCACGAAGGGACCCGCAATCAGCCCCAGCATTTT. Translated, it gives CASHEGTRNQPQHF.

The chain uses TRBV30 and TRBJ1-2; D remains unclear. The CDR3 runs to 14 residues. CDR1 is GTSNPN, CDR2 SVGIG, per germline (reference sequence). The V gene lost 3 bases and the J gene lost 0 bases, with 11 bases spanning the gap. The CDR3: CAWRTPGSNYGYTF. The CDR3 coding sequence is TGTGCCTGGAGAACTCCGGGATCTAACTATGGCTACACCTTC.

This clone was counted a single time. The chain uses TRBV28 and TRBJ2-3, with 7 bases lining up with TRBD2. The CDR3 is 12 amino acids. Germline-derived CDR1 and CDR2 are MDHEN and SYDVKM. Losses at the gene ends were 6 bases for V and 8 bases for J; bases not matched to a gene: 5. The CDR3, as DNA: TGTGCCAGCAGATCCGGGGGGACTACGCAGTATTTT. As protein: CASRSGGTTQYF.

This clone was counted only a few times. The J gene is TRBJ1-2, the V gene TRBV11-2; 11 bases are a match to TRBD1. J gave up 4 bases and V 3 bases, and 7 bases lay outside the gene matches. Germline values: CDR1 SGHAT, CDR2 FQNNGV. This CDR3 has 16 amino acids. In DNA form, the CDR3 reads TGTGCCAGCAGCTTTACCGGGACAGGGGGAAGCTATGGCTACACCTTC. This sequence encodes CASSFTGTGGSYGYTF.

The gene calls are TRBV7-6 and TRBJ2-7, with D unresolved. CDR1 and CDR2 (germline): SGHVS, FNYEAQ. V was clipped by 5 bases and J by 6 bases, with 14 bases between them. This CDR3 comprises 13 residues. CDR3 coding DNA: TGTGCCAGCAGCCACGGGTCCTTCCGCGAGCAGTACTTC. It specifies CASSHGSFREQYF.

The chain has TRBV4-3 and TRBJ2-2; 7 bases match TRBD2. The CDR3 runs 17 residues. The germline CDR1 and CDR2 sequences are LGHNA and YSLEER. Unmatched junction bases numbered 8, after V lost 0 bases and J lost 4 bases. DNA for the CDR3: TGCGCCAGCAGCCAAGATAACCGGGGGGACGGCACCGGGGAGCTGTTTTTT. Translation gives CASSQDNRGDGTGELFF.

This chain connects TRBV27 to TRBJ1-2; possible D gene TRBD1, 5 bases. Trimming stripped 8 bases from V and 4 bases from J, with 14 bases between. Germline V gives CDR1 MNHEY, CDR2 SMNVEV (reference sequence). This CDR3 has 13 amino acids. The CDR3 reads CASRDRGVYGYTF. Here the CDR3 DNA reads TGTGCCAGCCGAGATAGAGGGGTCTATGGCTACACCTTC.

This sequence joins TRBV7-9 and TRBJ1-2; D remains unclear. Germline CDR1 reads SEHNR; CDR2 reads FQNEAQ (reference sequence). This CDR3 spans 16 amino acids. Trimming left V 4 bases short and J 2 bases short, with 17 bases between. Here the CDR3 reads CASSSPLRKTNYGYTF. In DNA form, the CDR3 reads TGTGCCAGCAGCTCCCCCCTCAGGAAAACCAACTATGGCTACACCTTC.

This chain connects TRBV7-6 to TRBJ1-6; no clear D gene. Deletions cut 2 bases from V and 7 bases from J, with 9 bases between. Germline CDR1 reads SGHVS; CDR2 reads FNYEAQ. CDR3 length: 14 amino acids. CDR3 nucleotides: TGTGCCAGCAGCTTATATAGTGGGAATTCACCCCTCCACTTT. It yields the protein CASSLYSGNSPLHF.